Listed here are 9 T cell receptor beta chains from one sample, sequenced in a study of T cells in Graves' hyperthyroidism and ophthalmopathy. Amplified TCR beta CDR3 regions came from RNA transcripts. The HTBI primer set drove a first-round RT-PCR of the TCR CDR3. Using its own MiXCR run on the multiplex PCR reads, TCRdb lists one record per CDR3 protein. This table has approximately 500,000 distinct CDR3 sequences, roughly 46% appearing once. Sequenced material: peripheral blood or thyroid tissue (not recorded which). The receptors come from a woman aged 18-35 years with Graves' hyperthyroidism.

This clonotype was picked up a small number of times. The rearrangement uses TRBV27 and TRBJ1-1; D is perhaps TRBD1 (5 bases). The CDR3 is 17 residues long. The V gene lost 0 bases and the J gene lost 7 bases, with 21 bases spanning the gap. Germline-derived CDR1 and CDR2 are MNHEY and SMNVEV (reference sequence). CDR3 protein: CASSLSGDGPGRFEAFF. CDR3 sequence (DNA): TGTGCCAGCAGTTTATCTGGGGACGGCCCGGGGCGGTTTGAAGCTTTCTTT.

As regards this clonotype: Here the CDR3 omits its conserved ending phenylalanine or tryptophan, so a read error is the likely source. V is TRBV2 and J is TRBJ2-7; no clear D. This CDR3 contains 13 residues. Trimming took off 5 bases at V and 0 bases at J, with 8 bases between the two ends. Germline V gives CDR1 SNHLY, CDR2 FYNNEI. CDR3 loop: CASSLGNSYEQYL. The CDR3 nucleotides are TGTGCCAGCAGTTTAGGCAACTCCTACGAGCAGTACCTC.

The V and J genes are TRBV7-2 and TRBJ1-3, with D hard to call. V lost 2 bases and J lost 4, with 12 bases in between. The germline CDR1 and CDR2 sequences are SGHTA and FQGNSA. The CDR3 has 15 amino acids. Here the CDR3 reads CASSLHSTRGNTIYF. The CDR3 coding sequence is TGTGCCAGCAGCTTACACTCTACGCGGGGAAACACCATATATTTT.

This clonotype was picked up many times. The chain employs TRBV6-5 and TRBJ1-2; 9 bases are a match to TRBD1. Germline CDR1 MNHEY, CDR2 SVGAGI. The ends lost 0 bases at V and 7 bases at J; junction bases unmatched: 6. The CDR3 is made up of 15 amino acids. The DNA for the CDR3 is TGTGCCAGCAGTTACTCGGGACAGGGATCAGGTGGCTACACCTTC. Its translation: CASSYSGQGSGGYTF.

This clonotype was found many times. The chain uses TRBV6-2 or TRBV6-3 and TRBJ1-5; D gene uncertain. The germline CDR1 and CDR2 sequences are MNHEY and SVGEGT. CDR3 length: 14 residues. Trimming left V 2 bases short and J 4 bases short, with 9 bases between. CDR3 in DNA: TGTGCCAGCAGTTACGTTCAAGAAAATCAGCCCCAGCATTTT. Translation gives CASSYVQENQPQHF.

This clonotype was seen ten or more times. The V call is TRBV20-1, the J call TRBJ1-2; D may be TRBD1 (6 bases). This CDR3 is built from 11 residues. V was cut by 2 bases and J by 8 bases, with 9 bases left in between. The V gene's germline CDR1 is DFQATT and CDR2 SNEGSKA (reference sequence). The chain's CDR3 is CSARRGEGYTF. The CDR3 bases are TGCAGTGCTAGAAGGGGGGAAGGCTACACCTTC.

Concerning this clonotype itself: The conserved closing phenylalanine or tryptophan is absent in this CDR3, likely reflecting a read error. The chain combines TRBV7-3 with TRBJ2-7; D is possibly TRBD2 (6 bases). Germline values: CDR1 SGHTA, CDR2 FQGTGA. This CDR3 spans 12 amino acids. The V and J ends lost 5 bases and 5 bases respectively, with 10 bases between them. CDR3 amino acids: CASSLRENEQYL. CDR3 nucleotide sequence: TGTGCCAGCAGCCTCCGGGAGAACGAGCAGTACCTC.

The V call is TRBV9, the J call TRBJ1-2; TRBD1 matches 10 bases. Trimming cost V 3 bases and J 8 bases; bases outside gene matches: 10. This CDR3 comprises 15 residues. CDR1 and CDR2 (germline): SGDLS, YYNGEE. Here the CDR3 reads CASSARTGGTGGYTF. CDR3 coding DNA: TGTGCCAGCAGCGCAAGGACAGGGGGGACCGGCGGCTACACCTTC.

At least ten counts were recorded for this clonotype. The V call is TRBV19, the J call TRBJ1-1; D is unresolved. Germline CDR1 reads LNHDA; CDR2 reads SQIVND (reference sequence). Trimming pared 3 bases from V and 3 bases from J, leaving 5 bases between. The CDR3 is made up of 12 amino acids. In DNA, the CDR3 is TGTGCCAGTAGTATCCGTTACACTGAAGCTTTCTTT. Amino acids: CASSIRYTEAFF.